The 13 T cell receptor beta chains listed next were all sequenced from one sample in a study of blood T cells in healthy people across ages. Through a sample-barcoded 5' primer and a J-beta primer mix, a second PCR was run for about 7 to 12 cycles. TCRdb fed the 5' RACE reads into MiXCR, producing one record per CDR3 protein. Altogether fewer than 950,000 distinct CDR3 sequences are present, approximately 35% being singletons, with the ten largest covering 13%. The specimen sequenced was blood. All receptors come from a man younger than 30 in good health.

This chain connects TRBV7-2 to TRBJ2-3; no clear D gene. The CDR3 contains 15 residues. Between the trimmed V and J ends, which lost 1 base and 0 bases, there was a span of 8 bases. Germline-derived CDR1 and CDR2 are SGHTA and FQGNSA. This chain's CDR3 is CASSLVPISTDTQYF. The DNA for the CDR3 is TGTGCCAGCAGCTTAGTTCCTATTAGCACAGATACGCAGTATTTT.

This chain connects TRBV29-1 to TRBJ2-2; 7 bases are a match to TRBD2. The CDR3 runs to 16 residues. V was clipped by 6 bases and J by 4 bases; unmatched bases: 14. Per the germline V gene, CDR1 is SQVTM and CDR2 is ANQGSEA. CDR3 nucleotides: TGCAGCGTCGAGCCCGCTAGCGGCCAGGGCACCGGGGAGCTGTTTTTT. Protein sequence: CSVEPASGQGTGELFF.

The V call is TRBV5-1, the J call TRBJ2-3, with D unresolved. Trimming stripped 4 bases from V and 0 bases from J, with 9 bases between. The CDR3 loop spans 14 amino acids. Looked up from germline, CDR1 is SGHRS and CDR2 is YFSETQ. DNA of the CDR3: TGCGCCAGCAGCCCCCTCTCCAGCACAGATACGCAGTATTTT. This sequence encodes CASSPLSSTDTQYF.

This clonotype was seen at least ten times. This chain joins TRBV7-2 and TRBJ2-5; no definite D call. Trimming pared 7 bases from V and 5 bases from J, leaving 11 bases between. Per germline, CDR1 SGHTA and CDR2 FQGNSA. The CDR3 consists of 12 residues. In DNA form, the CDR3 reads TGTGCCAGCACCAGTGCCTACGAGACCCAGTACTTC. Protein product: CASTSAYETQYF. The variable domain in full, completed from reference TRBV7-2 and TRBJ2-5, reads GAGVSQSPSNKVTEKGKDVELRCDPISGHTALYWYRQSLGQGLEFLIYFQGNSAPDKSGLPSDRFSAERTGGSVSTLTIQRTQQEDSAVYLCASTSAYETQYFGPGTRLLVL.

This clonotype appeared a few times. The V call is TRBV3-1, the J call TRBJ2-4, with D perhaps matching TRBD2 (7 bases). The V end lost 4 bases, the J end lost 3 bases, and 31 bases lay between the germline ends. CDR1 LGHDT and CDR2 YNNKEL come from the germline V gene (reference sequence). This CDR3 spans 21 amino acids. DNA for the CDR3: TGTGCCAGCAGCCTTCCTAGCCCAGCGGGGTCACGCCAACAGGGCAAAAACATTCAGTACTTC. Translation: CASSLPSPAGSRQQGKNIQYF.

The CDR3 here is CASSKGLGGGEQYF. DNA of the CDR3: TGTGCCAGCAGCAAGGGACTAGGGGGAGGAGAGCAGTACTTC. The rearrangement joins TRBV7-2 to TRBJ2-5; 8 bases match TRBD2. CDR3 size: 14 residues. Trimming cost V 5 bases and J 11 bases; bases outside gene matches: 13. Germline CDR1 and CDR2: SGHTA and FQGNSA.

In DNA form, the CDR3 reads TGCGCCAGCAGCGACCAAGAGGCGATGACTGAAGCTTTCTTT. This codes for CASSDQEAMTEAFF. The chain has TRBV5-1 and TRBJ1-1, with no clear D. The CDR3 length is 14 residues. Germline-derived CDR1 and CDR2 are SGHRS and YFSETQ. V lost 4 bases and J 5 bases, leaving 15 bases between the germline ends.

The chain links TRBV12-3 or TRBV12-4 to TRBJ2-2; no firm D call. Trimming stripped 6 bases from V and 0 bases from J, with 14 bases between. The CDR3 has 16 amino acids. The CDR3 spells CASRAPGLTNTGELFF. In DNA form, the CDR3 reads TGTGCCAGCAGGGCCCCCGGCCTTACGAACACCGGGGAGCTGTTTTTT.

V usage is TRBV4-2 and J usage is TRBJ2-3; 10 bases map to TRBD2. With 0 bases clipped from V and 5 bases from J, the junction kept 11 bases outside the gene matches. Germline V gives CDR1 LGHNA, CDR2 YNFKEQ. The CDR3 is 18 residues long. CDR3 region: CASSQEPAGGPNEDTQYF. In nucleotides, the CDR3 is TGTGCCAGCAGCCAAGAACCAGCGGGGGGGCCGAATGAAGATACGCAGTATTTT.

This clonotype was picked up a small number of times. V usage is TRBV2 and J usage is TRBJ2-7, with D unresolved. Trimming cost V 1 base and J 4 bases, with 8 bases left between them. Germline loops: CDR1 SNHLY, CDR2 FYNNEI. The CDR3 consists of 13 residues. The CDR3 DNA follows: TGTGCCAGCAGTGAAGAGGTCCTATACGAGCAGTACTTC. Translated: CASSEEVLYEQYF.

This clonotype was counted a single time. The rearrangement joins TRBV7-2 to TRBJ2-1, with D maybe TRBD2 (5 bases). The V gene's germline CDR1 is SGHTA and CDR2 FQGNSA. There are 14 residues in the CDR3. The V end lost 5 bases, the J end lost 2 bases, and 10 bases lay between the germline ends. The CDR3 protein is CTSSLPGTYNEQFF. The CDR3 DNA follows: TGTACCAGCAGCCTACCCGGGACCTACAATGAGCAGTTCTTC.

The sample holds many counts of this clonotype. V and J are TRBV12-3 or TRBV12-4 and TRBJ1-2; 9 bases are shared with TRBD1. The CDR3 runs 14 residues. V gave up 2 bases and J gave up 4 bases; unmatched junction bases: 2. The chain's CDR3 is CASSLTGGFYGYTF. The CDR3 DNA sequence: TGTGCCAGCAGTTTAACAGGGGGCTTCTATGGCTACACCTTC.

The V call is TRBV6-2 or TRBV6-3, the J call TRBJ2-7; the D is unclear. There are 15 residues in the CDR3. Germline lookup yields CDR1 MNHEY and CDR2 SVGEGT. The V end lost 0 bases, the J end lost 5 bases, and 14 bases lay between the germline ends. The DNA for the CDR3 is TGTGCCAGCAGTTACTCGATGAATGGGCTGGACGAGCAGTACTTC. This encodes CASSYSMNGLDEQYF.